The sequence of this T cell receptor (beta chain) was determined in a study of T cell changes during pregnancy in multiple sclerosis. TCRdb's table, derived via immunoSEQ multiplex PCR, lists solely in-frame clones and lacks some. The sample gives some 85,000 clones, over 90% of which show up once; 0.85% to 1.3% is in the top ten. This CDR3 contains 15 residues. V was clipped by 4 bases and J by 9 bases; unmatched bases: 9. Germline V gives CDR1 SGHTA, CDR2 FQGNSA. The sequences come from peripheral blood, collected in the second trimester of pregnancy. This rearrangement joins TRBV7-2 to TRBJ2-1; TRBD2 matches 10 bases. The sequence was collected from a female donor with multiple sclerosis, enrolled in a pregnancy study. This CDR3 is CASSSSSGSRSEQFF. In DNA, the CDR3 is TGTGCCAGCAGCTCTTCTAGCGGGAGCCGCAGTGAGCAGTTCTTC.